The sequence of this TCR beta chain was determined in a study of PD-1 blockade in mismatch repair-deficient tumors. Study background: Enrolled about 2013-2017, patients had progressing, pretreated mismatch repair-deficient cancers of about a dozen types.

Generated by immunoSEQ multiplex PCR, the TCRdb table keeps only in-frame clones and is missing some. The table has roughly 110,000 clones, about 83% seen once; the top ten hold roughly 4.8%. The CDR3 extends over 14 amino acids. The trim removed 4 bases at V and 7 bases at J, leaving 5 bases unmatched. Germline V gene lookup returns CDR1 SGHDN and CDR2 FVKESK. The V and J genes are TRBV14 and TRBJ2-4, with 9 bases matching TRBD1. The sequences come from peripheral blood, collected around 60 weeks after starting pembrolizumab. This sequence originates from an adult with mismatch repair-deficient cancer. This CDR3 reads CASSPQGAENIQYF. CDR3 in DNA: TGTGCCAGCAGCCCACAGGGGGCTGAGAACATTCAGTACTTC. The entire variable domain, with the rest obtained from reference TRBV14 and TRBJ2-4, is as follows: EAGVTQFPSHSVIEKGQTVTLRCDPISGHDNLYWYRRVMGKEIKFLLHFVKESKQDESGMPNNRFLAERTGGTYSTLKVQPAELEDSGVYFCASSPQGAENIQYFGAGTRLSVL.